One sample yielded the 19 T cell receptor beta chains listed below, sequenced in a study of identical twins. In TCRdb, the 5' RACE reads were re-called with MiXCR into one record per CDR3 protein. The sample lists approximately 210,000 distinct CDR3 sequences, roughly a tenth occurring once. The material sequenced was memory (CD45RO+) T cells sorted from blood. These receptors were taken from a woman aged 18-30 years in good health.

The V gene is TRBV7-9, the J gene TRBJ2-1, with 11 bases aligning to TRBD2. Germline loops: CDR1 SEHNR, CDR2 FQNEAQ (reference sequence). Germline trimming cut 4 bases from V and 4 bases from J; bases unmatched to any gene: 6. The CDR3 has 16 amino acids. The CDR3 loop is CASSSGGLAVYNEQFF. CDR3 nucleotides: TGTGCCAGCAGCTCAGGGGGACTAGCGGTATACAATGAGCAGTTCTTC.

This clonotype has ten or more counts. The chain combines TRBV5-1 with TRBJ2-1; D may be TRBD2 (7 bases). The CDR3 runs 14 residues. V was shortened by 5 bases and J by 8 bases, with 17 bases between the two germline ends. Germline CDR1 is SGHRS and CDR2 is YFSETQ. CDR3 sequence reads: CASRGGLSSDEQFF. As DNA, the CDR3 is TGCGCCAGCAGGGGGGGGCTGAGTAGCGATGAGCAGTTCTTC.

In this sample, this clonotype turned up a few times. As DNA, the CDR3 is TGTGCCAGCAGCTTACAAGGGGCTTTTGGCTATGGCTACACCTTC. This sequence encodes CASSLQGAFGYGYTF. This chain joins TRBV7-8 and TRBJ1-2, with D maybe TRBD1 (5 bases). This CDR3 has 15 residues. V lost 2 bases and J lost 4, with 14 bases in between. Per germline, CDR1 SGHVS and CDR2 FQNEAQ.

In this sample, this clonotype turned up many times. V gene TRBV12-3 or TRBV12-4 combines with J gene TRBJ2-3; D may be TRBD1 (5 bases). The germline V and J ends were trimmed by 8 bases and 2 bases, with 11 bases remaining between them. The CDR3 has 13 amino acids. Here the CDR3 DNA reads TGTGCCAGCCGAGACAGCCTCACAGATACGCAGTATTTT. Translating it yields CASRDSLTDTQYF.

In its sample, this clonotype was seen many times. The rearrangement uses TRBV10-2 and TRBJ2-4, with 8 bases that match TRBD1. Germline V gene data show CDR1 as WSHSY and CDR2 as SAAADI. The CDR3 is 14 amino acids. V shed 8 bases and J 9 bases; nucleotides not matched to a gene: 12. CDR3 sequence reads: CASSDRGGKGIQYF. CDR3 bases: TGCGCCAGCTCCGACAGGGGTGGTAAAGGCATTCAGTACTTC.

In this sample, this clonotype turned up many times. The V call is TRBV12-3 or TRBV12-4, the J call TRBJ2-4; D not certain. The CDR3 length is 16 residues. V lost 3 bases and J lost 4, with 16 bases in between. The CDR3 nucleotides read TGTGCCAGCAGTTTCGGCAGGCTCTTGGGTAAAAACATTCAGTACTTC. This sequence encodes CASSFGRLLGKNIQYF.

The genes are TRBV11-2 and TRBJ2-3; D is ambiguous. The CDR3 loop spans 15 amino acids. Trimming took 7 bases from V and 1 from J, leaving 15 bases between them. In germline, CDR1 is SGHAT, CDR2 FQNNGV. CDR3 region: CASIMGNWGTDTQYF. The CDR3 bases are TGTGCCAGCATCATGGGGAATTGGGGCACAGATACGCAGTATTTT.

The chain recombines TRBV2 with TRBJ1-1, with D perhaps matching TRBD1 (6 bases). The V end lost 5 bases, the J end lost 4 bases, and 14 bases lay between the germline ends. The CDR3 consists of 14 residues. Germline CDR1 SNHLY, CDR2 FYNNEI. CDR3 region: CASSSTGRSTEAFF. The DNA for the CDR3 is TGTGCCAGCAGTTCTACAGGGAGGAGCACTGAAGCTTTCTTT.

This clonotype was found a few times. V is TRBV6-1 and J is TRBJ2-2; the match to TRBD2 covers 10 bases. The CDR3 contains 14 residues. Per germline, CDR1 MNHNS and CDR2 SASEGT. V shed 5 bases and J 8 bases; nucleotides not matched to a gene: 5. The DNA for the CDR3 is TGTGCCAGCAGTCGGATAGCGGGAGGAGGGGAGCTGTTTTTT. This encodes CASSRIAGGGELFF.

This clonotype appeared many times. J is TRBJ2-4 and V is TRBV20-1, with TRBD1 matching 12 bases. CDR3 length: 17 amino acids. Germline loops: CDR1 DFQATT, CDR2 SNEGSKA (reference sequence). V was pared by 3 bases and J by 2 bases, with 8 bases of the junction left unmatched. This CDR3 is CSARLPGQGATKNIQYF. The CDR3 region has the DNA TGCAGTGCTAGGCTACCGGGACAGGGGGCGACCAAAAACATTCAGTACTTC.

This clonotype was seen at least ten times. CDR3 DNA: TGCAGCGTACCGACTAGCGGGAGCGGCAATGAGCAGTTCTTC. Its translation is CSVPTSGSGNEQFF. V usage is TRBV29-1 and J usage is TRBJ2-1, with TRBD2 matching over 12 bases. Germline V lookup: CDR1 SQVTM, CDR2 ANQGSEA. With 6 bases clipped from V and 6 bases from J, the junction kept 6 bases outside the gene matches. CDR3 length: 14 residues.

This clonotype has only a few counts. Compared with germline, one end of the junction differs, possibly owing to a read error. The rearrangement joins TRBV30 to TRBJ2-7, with 9 nucleotides matching TRBD2. The CDR3 is made up of 13 amino acids. In germline, CDR1 is GTSNPN, CDR2 SVGIG (reference sequence). This CDR3 reads CAWTGGALAGANF. CDR3 nucleotides: TGTGCCTGGACCGGCGGAGCATTAGCGGGAGCGAACTTC.

This clonotype was found a few times. The gene calls are TRBV20-1 and TRBJ2-1, with unresolved D. The CDR3 runs to 14 residues. Germline loops: CDR1 DFQATT, CDR2 SNEGSKA (reference sequence). Trimming shortened V by 1 base and J by 2 bases, and 9 bases separated the two germline ends. The CDR3 sequence is CSARVKFTYNEQFF. CDR3 nucleotide sequence: TGCAGTGCTAGAGTAAAATTTACCTACAATGAGCAGTTCTTC.

This clonotype was recorded a few times. Germline is not matched at one junction end, which may reflect a read error. The genes are TRBV29-1 and TRBJ1-5; D unclear. CDR1 and CDR2 (germline): SQVTM, ANQGSEA. This CDR3 contains 12 residues. In DNA, the CDR3 is TGCAGCGTGGAAGACGGCAATCAGCCCCAGCATTTT. Translating gives CSVEDGNQPQHF.

This clonotype was counted ten times or more. The V gene is TRBV6-1, the J gene TRBJ1-3; the D gene is possibly TRBD1 (5 bases). The V end lost 6 bases, the J end lost 4 bases, and 10 bases lay between the germline ends. Germline V gives CDR1 MNHNS, CDR2 SASEGT. This CDR3 comprises 13 residues. DNA of the CDR3: TGTGCCAGCAGCCGACAGTTCGGAAACACCATATATTTT. It yields the protein CASSRQFGNTIYF.

This clonotype has more than one count but fewer than ten. The J gene is TRBJ1-1, the V gene TRBV20-1; no clear D. V lost 2 bases and J lost 1, with 11 bases in between. CDR1 is DFQATT, CDR2 SNEGSKA, per germline (reference sequence). The CDR3 totals 14 residues. CDR3 residues: CSARWAATNTEAFF. For the CDR3, the DNA is TGCAGTGCTAGATGGGCAGCGACGAACACTGAAGCTTTCTTT.

This clonotype has ten or more counts. At one end, the junction sequence differs from germline, possibly due to a read error. The chain recombines TRBV4-1 with TRBJ1-2; D remains ambiguous. This CDR3 is 15 amino acids long. Germline CDR1 reads MGHRA; CDR2 reads YSYEKL. The CDR3 DNA follows: TGCGCCAGCAGTCAAGAATTCGGGGTAGCCTATGGCTACACCTTC. Its protein product is CASSQEFGVAYGYTF.

The chain recombines TRBV27 with TRBJ2-7; no clear D gene. CDR1 is MNHEY and CDR2 is SMNVEV in the germline V gene (reference sequence). The CDR3 loop spans 15 amino acids. V lost 1 base and J lost 3, with 13 bases in between. The CDR3 here is CASSLWVGSGYEQYF. CDR3 bases: TGTGCCAGCAGTTTATGGGTAGGTTCAGGCTACGAGCAGTACTTC.

This clonotype was picked up many times. The CDR3: CASSWTRQKETQYF. CDR3 sequence (DNA): TGCGCCAGCAGTTGGACGCGTCAGAAAGAGACCCAGTACTTC. V and J are TRBV5-1 and TRBJ2-5; D unresolved. CDR3 length: 14 residues. CDR1 and CDR2 from the germline V gene are SGHRS and YFSETQ. The V end was cut by 5 bases, the J end by 3 bases, with 14 bases between.